What follows is one T cell receptor (beta chain) and its context. This entry is derived from a study of cytomegalovirus exposure and HLA in healthy donors. A multiplex PCR was run with 60 Vbeta primers and 13 Jbeta primers. The method was immunoSEQ multiplex PCR; TCRdb's version includes in-frame clones alone and lacks a portion of them. The data hold some 200,000 clones, with about 81% observed a single time. Germline V gives CDR1 SEHNR, CDR2 FQNEAQ (reference sequence). The CDR3 length is 14 residues. Between the trimmed V and J ends, which lost 3 bases and 7 bases, there was a span of 15 bases. This clonotype originated in a woman between 18 and 29 years old in good health and CMV-seronegative. Sequencing was carried out using PBMCs. The chain has TRBV7-9 and TRBJ1-2; tentative D call: TRBD1 (5 bases). This chain's CDR3 is CASSLVGAVSGYTF. The CDR3 bases are TGTGCCAGCAGCTTGGTAGGGGCAGTAAGTGGCTACACCTTC.